The sequence of this T cell receptor beta chain was determined in a study of blood T cell repertoires in COVID-19. The overall study: The United States, Italy and Spain supplied acute and convalescent COVID-19 samples. PBMCs, B-cell-depleted T cells, or T cells were the source of the cDNA or gDNA that made up the material.

V was clipped by 1 base and J by 2 bases, with 12 bases between them. The CDR3 is 14 amino acids. CDR1 and CDR2 (germline): SQVTM, ANQGSEA. In the authors' methods: Amplification of reference gene primers was used by the study to estimate nucleated cell counts. The assay was immunoSEQ multiplex PCR, and TCRdb's table has in-frame clones only and misses some. V and J calls and clone size follow that table, whereas D and trimming were derived from the DNA. The sample has roughly 120,000 clones, 90% seen once. This TCR came from a woman aged 60-70 years with COVID-19, enrolled during active disease. Sequenced: peripheral blood. V and J are TRBV29-1 and TRBJ2-7; D is perhaps TRBD1 (6 bases). CDR3 nucleotides: TGCAGCGTTGAAGCCCAGGGGCGCCCCTACGAGCAGTACTTC. Amino acid sequence: CSVEAQGRPYEQYF.